What follows describes a single T cell receptor (beta chain). Its antigen remains undetermined. It has no much larger one-base neighbor in the sample; base qualities were not kept. The library came from the immunoSEQ multiplex PCR assay. Here the immuneACCESS table is served through TCRdb, limited to in-frame sequences with V and J called. Missing clones are a known gap in these copies; in checked studies unresolved V genes cover under half, and the rest lacks a known reason. The sample contains more than 90,000 clones, nearly 96% of them found a single time. The ten largest account for 0.21% of the sample. V ends up 4 bases short and J 8 bases short, with an unmatched junction base count of 4. The CDR3, cysteine through phenylalanine, is 14 amino acids long. The sequence is cut down to CDR3 DNA, 42 bases in frame from base 1. CDR1 ENHRY and CDR2 SYGVKD are derived from the germline V gene. These data are taken from a study of technical replicates of blood from a handful of donors (dated by TCRdb to 2015 to 2018).

This receptor was identified in a human donor in good health. Sequencing input: T cells isolated from PBMCs. Rearrangement joined TRBV10-3 to TRBJ2-1; a stretch of 11 junction bases matches TRBD2. The sequenced DNA is TGTGCCATCAGTGGACTAGCGGGGATTGATGAGCAGTTCTTC. Translated, this is CAISGLAGIDEQFF.